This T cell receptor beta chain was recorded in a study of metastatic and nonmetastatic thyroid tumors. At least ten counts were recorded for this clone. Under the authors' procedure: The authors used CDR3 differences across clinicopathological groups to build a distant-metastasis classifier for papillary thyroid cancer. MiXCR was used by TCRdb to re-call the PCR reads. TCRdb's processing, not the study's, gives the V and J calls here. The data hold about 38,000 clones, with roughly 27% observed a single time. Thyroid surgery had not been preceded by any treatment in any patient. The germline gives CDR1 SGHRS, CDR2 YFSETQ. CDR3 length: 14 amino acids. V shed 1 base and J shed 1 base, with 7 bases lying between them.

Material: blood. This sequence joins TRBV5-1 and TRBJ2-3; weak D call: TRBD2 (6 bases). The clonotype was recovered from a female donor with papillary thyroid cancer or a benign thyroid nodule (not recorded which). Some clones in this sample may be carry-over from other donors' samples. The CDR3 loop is CASSLSGGTDTQYF. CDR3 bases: TGCGCCAGCAGCTTGTCGGGAGGCACAGATACGCAGTATTTT.